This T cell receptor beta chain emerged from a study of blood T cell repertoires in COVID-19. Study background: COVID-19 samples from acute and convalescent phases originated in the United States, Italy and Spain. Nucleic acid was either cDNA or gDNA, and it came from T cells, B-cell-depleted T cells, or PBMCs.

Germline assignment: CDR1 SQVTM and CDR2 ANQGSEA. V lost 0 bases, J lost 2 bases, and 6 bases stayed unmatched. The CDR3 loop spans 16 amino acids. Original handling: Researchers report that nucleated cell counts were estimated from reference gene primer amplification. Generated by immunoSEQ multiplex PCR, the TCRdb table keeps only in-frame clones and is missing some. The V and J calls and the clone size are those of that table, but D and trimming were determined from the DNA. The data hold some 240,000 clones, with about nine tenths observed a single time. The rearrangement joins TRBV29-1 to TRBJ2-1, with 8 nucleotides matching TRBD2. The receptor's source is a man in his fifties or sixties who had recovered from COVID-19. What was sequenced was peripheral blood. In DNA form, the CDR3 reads TGCAGCGTTGAAGAAAGGGTGCGGGGGGCCTACAATGAGCAGTTCTTC. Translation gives CSVEERVRGAYNEQFF.